This section outlines one T cell receptor (beta chain) sequence together with its context. The data stem from a study of blood T cell repertoires in COVID-19. Study details: Samples of COVID-19 (acute and convalescent) were obtained from the United States, Italy and Spain.

The authors' processing: From reference gene primer amplification, estimates of nucleated cell counts were derived. The method was immunoSEQ multiplex PCR; TCRdb's version includes in-frame clones alone and lacks a portion of them. V and J calls and clone size come straight from that table; D and trimming were deduced from the DNA. The sample consists of around 230,000 clones, more than 75% of them appearing once. In germline, CDR1 is LGHNA, CDR2 YSLEER. The CDR3 spans 17 residues. J lost 7 bases, V lost 0 bases, and 9 bases had no gene match. This receptor was obtained from a man aged 50-60 years with COVID-19, enrolled during active disease. The source material was peripheral blood. This rearrangement joins TRBV4-3 to TRBJ2-1; 10 positions match TRBD2. As DNA, the CDR3 is TGCGCCAGCAGCCAAGAGCCAGCGGGGGGGCCGGTGAATGAGCAGTTCTTC. Its translation is CASSQEPAGGPVNEQFF.